This TCR beta chain comes out of a study of Ad26.COV2.S vaccination and SARS-CoV-2 variants. Study-level points and caveats: The authors reported substantial breadth in spike-specific CD8+ and CD4+ T cell responses after vaccination.

Here immunoSEQ multiplex PCR was the method, and the copy in TCRdb shows in-frame clones only, minus some. The sample comprises about 140,000 clones, roughly 88% of which are singletons, and 5% rests with the top ten. V was pared by 4 bases and J by 4 bases, with 11 bases between. From germline, CDR1 is SGHRS and CDR2 YFSETQ. This CDR3 has 13 amino acids. Details on this clone: Its cognate antigen is unknown.

The source of this sequence is a human donor who had recovered from COVID-19. The V gene is TRBV5-1, the J gene TRBJ1-1; TRBD1 might be the D (6 bases). Sequenced material: peripheral blood, taken after recovery from COVID-19. CDR3 sequence: CASSRGQRTEAFF. The CDR3 DNA reads TGCGCCAGCAGCCGAGGACAGCGCACTGAAGCTTTCTTT.